This passage covers 9 T cell receptor beta chains from one sample sequenced in a study of blood T cells in healthy people across ages. Primers used in a second PCR of about 6 to 11 cycles were a sample-barcoded 5' primer and a J-beta primer mix. Using its own MiXCR run on the 5' RACE reads, TCRdb lists one record per CDR3 protein. Of 1.5 million to 2 million distinct CDR3 sequences in the sample, 30% to 40% are singletons; the top ten hold 23%. The sample taken for sequencing was blood. These receptors were taken from a human donor in good health.

This clonotype was observed a few times. J is TRBJ1-2 and V is TRBV10-3; a weak D match, TRBD1 (6 bases). The germline gives CDR1 ENHRY, CDR2 SYGVKD. The CDR3 extends over 14 amino acids. Trimming pared 2 bases from V and 8 bases from J, leaving 15 bases between. CDR3 sequence (DNA): TGTGCCATCAGTGAGGGGGGGCGGCGGGTCGGCTACACCTTC. Translation gives CAISEGGRRVGYTF.

This clonotype has just a few counts. The chain uses TRBV19 and TRBJ2-5; 7 nucleotides line up with TRBD1. The CDR3 extends over 16 amino acids. Per germline, CDR1 LNHDA and CDR2 SQIVND (reference sequence). J lost 2 bases, V lost 5 bases, and 11 bases had no gene match. The CDR3 reads CASSPFLTGLQETQYF. CDR3 bases: TGTGCCAGTAGTCCCTTCCTGACAGGGCTACAAGAGACCCAGTACTTC.

The chain links TRBV20-1 to TRBJ2-1; TRBD1 agrees at 8 bases. This CDR3 is built from 14 residues. Per the germline V gene, CDR1 is DFQATT and CDR2 is SNEGSKA (reference sequence). V trimming: 2 bases; J trimming: 5 bases; junction bases outside the gene matches: 5. As DNA, the CDR3 is TGCAGTGCTAGAAACAGGGGGTTCGACAATGAGCAGTTCTTC. Protein: CSARNRGFDNEQFF.

This clonotype showed up many times. The chain has TRBV4-3 and TRBJ1-2, with 11 nucleotides matching TRBD1. Germline V gives CDR1 LGHNA, CDR2 YSLEER. V gave up 4 bases and J gave up 3 bases; unmatched junction bases: 4. CDR3 size: 15 residues. In nucleotides, the CDR3 is TGCGCCAGCAGCCCCGGACAGGGGGCTGACTATGGCTACACCTTC. It translates to CASSPGQGADYGYTF.

DNA of the CDR3: TGTGCCAGCAGTCCCCCCAGGGGTCTAGGAGAGACCCAGTACTTC. The encoded protein is CASSPPRGLGETQYF. The genes are TRBV12-3 or TRBV12-4 and TRBJ2-5; TRBD1 might be the D (6 bases). This CDR3 contains 15 residues. Trimming removed 5 bases from V and 4 bases from J, with 17 bases in between.

V and J are TRBV9 and TRBJ2-7, with TRBD2 as a possible D gene (6 bases). V was trimmed by 4 bases and J by 2 bases, leaving 13 bases between them. Germline CDR1 reads SGDLS; CDR2 reads YYNGEE. The CDR3 runs 14 residues. CDR3: CASSRGGAPYEQYF. The CDR3 nucleotides are TGTGCCAGCAGCCGGGGCGGGGCTCCCTACGAGCAGTACTTC.

The rearrangement joins TRBV20-1 to TRBJ2-1, with 9 bases fitting TRBD2. The V segment lost 3 bases and the J segment 8 bases; nucleotides outside the gene matches: 8. CDR1 and CDR2 from the germline V gene are DFQATT and SNEGSKA (reference sequence). This CDR3 spans 14 amino acids. CDR3 nucleotides: TGCAGTGCTAGCCTGGCGGGGGGGCCTGATGAGCAGTTCTTC. As protein: CSASLAGGPDEQFF.

This clonotype came up a few times. The chain recombines TRBV5-1 with TRBJ2-3; 8 bases are shared with TRBD1. Unmatched junction bases numbered 6, after V lost 4 bases and J lost 5 bases. Germline-derived CDR1 and CDR2 are SGHRS and YFSETQ. The CDR3 has 14 amino acids. CDR3: CASSPGQGEDTQYF. For the CDR3, the DNA is TGCGCCAGCAGCCCAGGACAGGGCGAAGATACGCAGTATTTT.

The J gene is TRBJ1-1, the V gene TRBV5-1, with 12 bases matching TRBD1. Per germline, CDR1 SGHRS and CDR2 YFSETQ. The CDR3 covers 15 residues. V shed 3 bases and J 5 bases; nucleotides not matched to a gene: 5. The chain's CDR3 is CASSWGQGAGTEAFF. The CDR3 DNA sequence: TGCGCCAGCAGCTGGGGACAGGGGGCGGGTACTGAAGCTTTCTTT.